This record looks at one T cell receptor (beta chain) sequence and its context. This clonotype has a handful of counts. Its cognate antigen has yet to be identified. There are no base qualities to consult, and no much larger clone falls within one base. The treatment or condition label of this sample denotes: allogeneic hematopoietic cell transplantation with graft depleted of TCRalphabeta T cells and CD19 B cells. TCRalphabeta/CD19-depleted allogeneic hematopoietic cell grafts were given to the transplant recipients, all of whom were children. This sample is part of a study of T-cell reconstitution after alpha-beta-depleted transplantation in children (dated by TCRdb to about 2016). A note on the overall study: Using TCR repertoire profiling, the study quantitatively followed how T-cell immune reconstitution unfolded in children after TCRalphabeta/CD19-depleted allogeneic hematopoietic cell transplantation.

Measured from the cysteine to the phenylalanine, the CDR3 is 15 residues long. Just CDR3 DNA is preserved here, 45 bases in frame from base 1. Sequences SGHTA (CDR1) and FQGNSA (CDR2) are obtained from the germline V gene. Germline trimming: 5 bases from V, 2 bases from J; junction bases outside gene matches: 7. Library prep was done by PCR. Sequenced using an Illumina HiSeq 2500. TCR libraries were prepared with molecular barcoding, using unique molecular identifiers to normalize TCRbeta repertoire quantification. The public sequencing data were trimmed at Q25 with fastp and processed into clonotypes with MiXCR by TCRdb, which kept only in-frame beta chains. Every distinct CDR3 protein forms one entry, paired with its most common genes and DNA. Across this sample there are fewer than 750,000 distinct CDR3 sequences, with about 23% seen only once. The top ten clones comprise around an eighth of the sample.

Findings and caveats that apply to the study as a whole: In some patients, the high TCRbeta diversity seen at day 60 was put down to recipient T cells and intrathymic progenitors that had survived conditioning. Over the following months the frequencies of hyperexpanded clones went down, and after one year T-cell counts and TCRbeta diversity were mostly credited to newly produced T cells. The apparently early alphabetaT-cell count recovery about two months after transplant was reportedly dependent on only several hundred rapidly expanded clones derived from non-depleted graft cells.

The sequencing here drew on PBMCs, mostly from graft donor cells, taken 360 days after TCRalphabeta/CD19-depleted stem cell transplant. The sequence links TRBV7-2 to TRBJ2-3; TRBD2 agrees with 7 junctional bases. This clonotype was sampled from a boy in the first two years of life who had a stem cell transplant for acute myeloid leukemia, so the T cells may come from the graft donor. The nucleotide sequence reads TGTGCCAGCAGCCCTACTAGCGCGATCACAGATACGCAGTATTTT. This yields the protein CASSPTSAITDTQYF.